The 12 T cell receptor beta chains below come from one sample, sequenced in a study of T-cell reconstitution after alpha-beta-depleted transplantation in children. Unique molecular identifiers were incorporated into the prepared TCRbeta library. TCRdb re-called the PCR reads with MiXCR, one entry per CDR3 protein. The data show hundreds of thousands of distinct CDR3 sequences, 15% to 20% seen once. Sequencing used PBMCs, mostly from graft donor cells, obtained 360 days after TCRalphabeta/CD19-depleted stem cell transplant. These receptors originate from a male patient younger than 18 who had a stem cell transplant for acute lymphoblastic leukemia, so the T cells may come from the graft donor.

CDR3 coding DNA: TGTGCCAGCAGCTTAGAGCCCTCAGGGGAGACCCAGTACTTC. It encodes CASSLEPSGETQYF. The rearrangement joins TRBV7-6 to TRBJ2-5; TRBD1 might be the D (5 bases). Looked up from germline, CDR1 is SGHVS and CDR2 is FNYEAQ. The CDR3 has 14 residues. V lost 1 base to trimming and J lost 5 bases, with 11 bases between them.

This clonotype has a handful of counts. The chain uses TRBV5-5 and TRBJ2-7; maybe TRBD2 (7 bases). CDR1 and CDR2 from the germline V gene are SGHKS and YYEKEE (reference sequence). The CDR3 covers 15 residues. The ends were cut back, 9 bases at V and 2 bases at J, with 21 bases in the middle. The CDR3 DNA reads as TGTGCCACTGCGAGGGGGGGAGCGGATCCCTACGAGCAGTACTTC. It encodes CATARGGADPYEQYF. Variable domain in full (rest from reference TRBV5-5 and TRBJ2-7): DAGVTQSPTHLIKTRGQQVTLRCSPISGHKSVSWYQQVLGQGPQFIFQYYEKEERGRGNFPDRFSARQFPNYSSELNVNALLLGDSALYLCATARGGADPYEQYFGPGTRLTVT.

This chain uses TRBV5-1 with TRBJ1-1; TRBD1 might be the D (6 bases). V lost 4 bases to trimming and J lost 6 bases, with 19 bases between them. The CDR3 has 15 residues. Germline CDR1 is SGHRS and CDR2 is YFSETQ. CDR3 residues: CASSRIGITGPEAFF. The CDR3 DNA is TGCGCCAGCAGCCGCATTGGGATTACAGGGCCTGAAGCTTTCTTT.

This clonotype was counted a few times. V is TRBV7-8 and J is TRBJ2-1; possible D gene TRBD2, 6 bases. V lost 6 bases, J lost 0 bases, and 15 bases lay in between. The length of the CDR3 is 16 residues. In germline, CDR1 is SGHVS, CDR2 FQNEAQ. The CDR3 region has the DNA TGTGCCAGCAGTCCTAGAGACGGGGGCTCCTACAATGAGCAGTTCTTC. Its translation: CASSPRDGGSYNEQFF.

The chain has TRBV20-1 and TRBJ2-7, with 9 bases that match TRBD2. The length of the CDR3 is 14 residues. Trimming removed 3 bases from V and 4 bases from J; junction bases left unmatched: 7. Per germline, CDR1 DFQATT and CDR2 SNEGSKA (reference sequence). CDR3 nucleotide sequence: TGCAGTGCTAGTCCGCGGGAGGGCCGATACGAGCAGTACTTC. Its protein is CSASPREGRYEQYF.

This clonotype has more than one count but fewer than ten. This chain uses TRBV28 with TRBJ2-1; 7 nucleotides agree with TRBD2. This CDR3 comprises 17 residues. The ends lost 0 bases at V and 0 bases at J; junction bases unmatched: 5. Looked up from germline, CDR1 is MDHEN and CDR2 is SYDVKM. The CDR3: CASSLWKGTISYNEQFF. In nucleotides, the CDR3 is TGTGCCAGCAGTTTATGGAAGGGGACTATCTCCTACAATGAGCAGTTCTTC.

The genes are TRBV4-1 and TRBJ2-7; 9 bases map to TRBD1. J gave up 0 bases and V 3 bases, and 6 bases lay outside the gene matches. The CDR3 contains 16 residues. Looked up from germline, CDR1 is MGHRA and CDR2 is YSYEKL. The CDR3 sequence is CASSQMGQGPSYEQYF. DNA for the CDR3: TGCGCCAGCAGCCAGATGGGACAGGGACCCTCCTACGAGCAGTACTTC.

J is TRBJ2-5 and V is TRBV29-1; 10 bases are a match to TRBD2. Germline V gene lookup returns CDR1 SQVTM and CDR2 ANQGSEA. V shed 6 bases, J shed 5 bases, and the junction held 12 bases outside the gene matches. The CDR3 has 15 amino acids. CDR3 amino acids: CSVLYSGRAGETQYF. The CDR3 DNA is TGCAGCGTCCTATACAGCGGGAGGGCCGGGGAGACCCAGTACTTC.

The rearrangement uses TRBV24-1 and TRBJ2-1; 9 bases fit TRBD2. The CDR3 runs to 18 residues. The V and J ends lost 5 bases and 0 bases, in that order; junction bases with no gene match: 10. Germline-derived CDR1 and CDR2 are KGHDR and SFDVKD. For the CDR3, the DNA is TGTGCCACCAGTGGTGCTGATGGCGGGAGGGGCTCCTACAATGAGCAGTTCTTC. This encodes CATSGADGGRGSYNEQFF.

The chain employs TRBV27 and TRBJ1-6; D may be TRBD1 (6 bases). The CDR3 has 15 amino acids. Between the trimmed V and J ends, which lost 0 bases and 14 bases, there was a span of 17 bases. CDR1 is MNHEY, CDR2 SMNVEV, per germline (reference sequence). This CDR3 is CASSLSEGGSWALHF. The DNA of the CDR3 is TGTGCCAGCAGTTTATCTGAAGGGGGTAGTTGGGCCCTCCACTTT.

This chain joins TRBV5-1 and TRBJ2-3; TRBD2 aligns across 7 bases. Trimming removed 4 bases from V and 0 bases from J; junction bases left unmatched: 14. CDR1 SGHRS and CDR2 YFSETQ come from the germline V gene. The CDR3 is 18 amino acids. CDR3: CASSLLRLAGSSTDTQYF. The CDR3 nucleotides read TGCGCCAGCAGCCTACTTAGACTAGCAGGATCTAGCACAGATACGCAGTATTTT.

The rearrangement uses TRBV7-2 and TRBJ2-3, with D perhaps TRBD1 (5 bases). This CDR3 contains 14 residues. The germline V and J ends were trimmed by 3 bases and 2 bases, with 9 bases remaining between them. CDR1 is SGHTA, CDR2 FQGNSA, per germline. The CDR3 DNA follows: TGTGCCAGCAGCTTTGACAGCCTCACAGATACGCAGTATTTT. This sequence encodes CASSFDSLTDTQYF. Complete variable domain (other parts from reference TRBV7-2 and TRBJ2-3): GAGVSQSPSNKVTEKGKDVELRCDPISGHTALYWYRQSLGQGLEFLIYFQGNSAPDKSGLPSDRFSAERTGGSVSTLTIQRTQQEDSAVYLCASSFDSLTDTQYFGPGTRLTVL.